The entry below describes one T cell receptor beta chain. This clone was picked up a small number of times. Its antigen is unknown. No much larger clone is present one base from it, and per-base qualities are unavailable. The sample's treatment or condition label is to be understood as: roughly 20 received Ad26.COV2.S at low or high dose, single or two shots; 5 received placebo; per-sample allocation not given. Repertoires of vaccine and placebo recipients were sequenced from samples collected on day 63 after the first injection. Cohort 1b enrolled about two dozen adults aged 18-55 years at a single site in Boston, USA, between 29 July and 7 August 2020. Ad26.COV2.S consisted of a replication-incompetent adenovirus type 26 vector by which a prefusion-stabilized SARS-CoV-2 spike protein from the original Wuhan strain was expressed. This specimen belongs to a study of Ad26.COV2.S vaccination and SARS-CoV-2 variants (dated by TCRdb to the early 2020s). Background for the entire study: Vaccine-arm donors were drawn from COV1001, a multicentre, randomized, double-blind, placebo-controlled phase I-IIa trial of Ad26.COV2.S in healthy adults. Ad26.COV2.S was administered intramuscularly at a dose of 5x10^10 or 1x10^11 viral particles, either as one shot or as two shots given 56 days apart. The specificity and breadth of SARS-CoV-2-reactive T cell receptors after Ad26.COV2.S vaccination were assessed by TCRbeta repertoire sequencing. A total of approximately 30 samples were included in the TCR-sequenced set, comprising 19 Ad26.COV2.S vaccine recipients, 5 placebo recipients and 8 SARS-CoV-2 convalescent individuals. Trial participants were randomized into five groups of five: low-dose or high-dose Ad26.COV2.S given once or twice, or placebo on both occasions. Blinding of investigators to trial group allocation was maintained during experiments and outcome assessment. Study-level results and caveats: Vaccine and placebo recipients had comparable non-spike TCR breadth, which fits with the vaccine containing only spike. After vaccination, substantial breadth of spike-specific CD8+ and CD4+ T cell responses was reported. It was noted by the authors that total T cell responses may have been underestimated by the TCR breadth and depth analyses. Higher spike-specific TCR breadth was observed in Ad26.COV2.S recipients than in placebo recipients (P = 0.0014). The study lacked the statistical power to compare responses across vaccine doses or regimens.

The immunoSEQ Assay was used to sequence TCRbeta CDR3 regions. After extraction, genomic DNA underwent amplification by bias-controlled multiplex PCR, followed by high-throughput sequencing. Turning to the authors' computational methods: To quantify the absolute abundance of every unique TCRbeta CDR3 region, sequences were collapsed and filtered. T cell fraction was estimated by normalizing TCRbeta template counts to usable DNA, with usable DNA measured through amplification of reference genes found in all nucleated cells. Repertoire TCRs were annotated as SARS-CoV-2-specific by exact matching of V gene, CDR3 amino acid sequence and J gene to a known reactive TCR set. The reference SARS-CoV-2 TCR set was obtained from MIRA and was filtered for enrichment in COVID-19-positive ImmuneCODE repertoires, whereby public or cross-reactive TCRs were removed. Based on the MIRA antigens, annotated TCRs were further analysed at the level of specific ORF or position within ORF. Breadth was defined as the number of annotated unique rearrangements divided by the total number of unique productive rearrangements, and depth was defined as the summed frequency of the annotated unique rearrangements. Two-sided Wilcoxon rank-sum tests were applied when comparing TCR breadth between groups. TCRdb re-hosts the immuneACCESS table, in-frame sequences only. Its copies lack some clones; in the studies checked, an unresolved V gene accounts for under half of them, and the cause for the rest is not known. Clone size and V and J calls were adopted from that table, with D and trimming inferred from the DNA. The sample table contains hundreds of thousands of clones; only one count was recorded for 88% of them. 6.4% of the sample belongs to the ten largest clones.

Cut back by 6 bases and 6 bases, the V and J ends lie 12 bases apart. The CDR3 has 13 amino acids, counting the end cysteine and phenylalanine. The retained sequence is limited to the CDR3, 39 bases, with the frame set at the first base. For CDR1 and CDR2, the germline V gene lists SNHLY and FYNNEI. The V and J segments used are TRBV2 and TRBJ1-5, with a tentative D gene TRBD1 over 5 matching bases. The sequenced sample was peripheral blood, obtained in a trial of Ad26.COV2.S vaccine versus placebo. The receptor was isolated from a person aged 18 to 65 who received the Ad26.COV2.S COVID-19 vaccine or a placebo. The DNA sequence is given as TGTGCCAGCAGCCGTACAGGCGGTCAGCCCCAGCATTTT. This encodes CASSRTGGQPQHF.